This TCR beta chain was found in a study of vaccination effects on CD4 cells after COVID-19. Using viral peptide pools, the ViraFEST assay grew out antigen-specific CD4+ T cells prior to sequencing. Researchers isolated CD4+ T cells once about 11 days of culture had elapsed. Their SARS-CoV-2 infection, verified by PCR, occurred between March and December 2020. Every well housed two million PBMC, which grew in culture alongside around 9.9 IU/ml IL-2 and about 10 ug/ml peptides. A remark on this clone: Its antigen is as yet unknown.

Clones were read by immunoSEQ multiplex PCR, and TCRdb kept only the in-frame ones, dropping some. The sample records more than 20,000 clones, roughly two thirds being singletons. V shed 6 bases, J shed 3 bases, and the junction held 5 bases outside the gene matches. Germline assignment: CDR1 SGHDT and CDR2 YYEEEE. This CDR3 comprises 13 residues. The chain recombines TRBV5-6 with TRBJ2-7; 8 bases fit TRBD1. Material: CD4+ T cells from PBMCs cultured with SARS-CoV-2 spike peptides, obtained before COVID-19 vaccination. The clonotype was recovered from a human donor who had a prior SARS-CoV-2 infection. The CDR3 here is CASTRDRYYEQYF. CDR3 bases: TGTGCCAGCACCCGGGACAGGTACTACGAGCAGTACTTC.